The source of this TCR beta chain is a study of T cell responses to AZD1222 COVID-19 vaccine. Study observations and caveats: Vaccine-related CD4 TCRs covered spike, predominating at 160-218 and 743-854.

Profiling relied on immunoSEQ multiplex PCR, and the TCRdb table lists in-frame clones only, not all of them. The sample records roughly 150,000 clones, 92% being singletons. The CDR3 is 14 residues long. Germline V CDR1 and CDR2: MDHEN, SYDVKM. For this clone: Antigen: not known. A junction boundary mismatches the germline segment, possibly from a read error.

The sequence was collected from an adult in good health. The gene calls are TRBV28 and TRBJ1-1; 7 nucleotides line up with TRBD1. This material consisted of peripheral blood, taken on day 0 of AZD1222 vaccination. DNA for the CDR3: TGTGCCAGCAGACCAGGGGGAGAGAACGCTGAAGCTTTCTTT. It is translated as CASRPGGENAEAFF. Filled out from reference TRBV28 and TRBJ1-1, the complete variable domain reads DVKVTQSSRYLVKRTGEKVFLECVQDMDHENMFWYRQDPGLGLRLIYFSYDVKMKEKGDIPEGYSVSREKKERFSLILESASTNQTSMYLCASRPGGENAEAFFGQGTRLTVV.